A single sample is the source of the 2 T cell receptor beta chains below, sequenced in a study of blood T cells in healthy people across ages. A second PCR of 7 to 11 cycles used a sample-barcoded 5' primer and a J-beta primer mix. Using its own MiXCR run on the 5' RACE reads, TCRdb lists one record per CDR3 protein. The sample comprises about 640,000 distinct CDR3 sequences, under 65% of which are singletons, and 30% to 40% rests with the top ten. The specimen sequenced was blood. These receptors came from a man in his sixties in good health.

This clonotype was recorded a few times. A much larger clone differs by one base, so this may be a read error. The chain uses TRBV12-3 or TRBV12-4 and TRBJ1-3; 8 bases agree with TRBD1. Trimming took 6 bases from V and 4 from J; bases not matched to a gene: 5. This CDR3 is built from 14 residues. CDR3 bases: TGTGCCAGCAGGCCACGGACAGGGGGAAACACCATATATTTT. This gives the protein CASRPRTGGNTIYF.

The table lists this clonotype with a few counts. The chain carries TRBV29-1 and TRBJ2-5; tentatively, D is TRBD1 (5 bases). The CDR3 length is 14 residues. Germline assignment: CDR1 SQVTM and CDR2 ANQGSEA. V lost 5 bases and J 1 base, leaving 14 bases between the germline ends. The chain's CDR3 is CSVTWGSLQETQYF. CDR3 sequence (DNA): TGCAGCGTTACATGGGGCAGCCTCCAAGAGACCCAGTACTTC.